This T cell receptor (beta chain) was profiled in a study of T cell responses to AZD1222 COVID-19 vaccine. The protocol was immunoSEQ multiplex PCR, while the TCRdb copy is restricted to in-frame clones and leaves out a portion. The sample records roughly 180,000 clones, about 90% being singletons. The CDR3 spans 16 residues. Germline lookup yields CDR1 MNHEY and CDR2 SVGEGT. Trimming at V came to 3 bases and at J to 2 bases, leaving 7 bases not matched to a gene. The chain has TRBV6-2 or TRBV6-3 and TRBJ1-5; 7 nucleotides match TRBD1. The TCR sequence derives from an adult who received the AZD1222 COVID-19 vaccine. This sample comprised peripheral blood, obtained 28 days after the second AZD1222 dose. The CDR3 DNA is TGTGCCAGCAGTTATTCTGGCGGACAGGGCAATCAGCCCCAGCATTTT. Translated: CASSYSGGQGNQPQHF.